A selection of T cell receptor beta chains follows, all from one sample in a study of CD8+CD57+ T cells in acquired aplastic anemia. A single record per CDR3 protein comes from TCRdb applying MiXCR to the reads. Seen here are about 160,000 distinct CDR3 sequences, roughly 48% observed once, and the top ten hold approximately 2.8%. Material for sequencing was sorted CD4+, CD8+, or CD8+CD57+ T cells (not recorded which) from PBMCs. The receptors were sampled from a human donor with aplastic anemia. Both conserved end residues are part of each CDR3. The order of the fields is CDR3 protein, CDR3 DNA, V gene, clone size, J gene, D gene. A D gene is named only where the DNA matches it firmly. Rows give clone size only sometimes, using once, few, many, or a class for an expanded clone.

CSAGELLGSYQETQYF,TGCAGTGCAGGAGAGTTGTTGGGATCGTACCAAGAGACCCAGTACTTC,TRBV20-1,.,TRBJ2-5,.
CASSRGTGTIGYEQYF,TGTGCCAGCAGCCGGGGGACCGGAACTATAGGCTACGAGCAGTACTTC,TRBV11-1,.,TRBJ2-7,.
CASSLEPRNTEAFF,TGCGCCAGCAGCTTGGAGCCACGGAACACTGAAGCTTTCTTT,TRBV5-1,many,TRBJ1-1,.
CASSLTPGDEQYF,TGTGCCAGCAGCTTAACTCCGGGGGACGAGCAGTACTTC,TRBV11-3,.,TRBJ2-7,.
CASSEAALAGAYEQYF,TGTGCCAGCAGTGAAGCTGCCCTAGCGGGGGCCTACGAGCAGTACTTC,TRBV6-1,many,TRBJ2-7,TRBD2
CASSATSGLSYNEQFF,TGTGCCAGCAGTGCAACTAGCGGGCTCTCCTACAATGAGCAGTTCTTC,TRBV9,.,TRBJ2-1,TRBD2
CATSDPAEGWVGTDTQYF,TGTGCCACCAGTGACCCAGCCGAGGGGTGGGTGGGCACAGATACGCAGTATTTT,TRBV24-1,many,TRBJ2-3,.
CSARDLSRAEETQYF,TGCAGTGCTAGAGATCTGTCGCGGGCGGAAGAGACCCAGTACTTC,TRBV20-1,.,TRBJ2-5,.
CASSLGRQGAHEKLFF,TGTGCCAGCAGCTTAGGGCGACAGGGGGCTCATGAAAAACTGTTTTTT,TRBV13,few,TRBJ1-4,TRBD1
CASSESGGKTATYHGYTF,TGCGCCAGCAGTGAGTCAGGGGGGAAAACAGCGACATACCATGGCTACACCTTC,TRBV10-2,.,TRBJ1-2,.
CSVRTGAGNEQFF,TGCAGCGTCAGGACAGGGGCTGGGAATGAGCAGTTCTTC,TRBV29-1,.,TRBJ2-1,TRBD1
CASSLSYGGGYEQYF,TGTGCCAGCAGCTTATCCTACGGCGGGGGCTACGAGCAGTACTTC,TRBV7-2,.,TRBJ2-7,TRBD2
CASSWSAPGQHYEQYF,TGCGCCAGCAGCTGGAGCGCACCGGGACAGCACTACGAGCAGTACTTC,TRBV5-1,many,TRBJ2-7,TRBD1
CASSILSEATEAFF,TGTGCCAGTAGTATTTTATCAGAGGCGACTGAAGCTTTCTTT,TRBV19,many,TRBJ1-1,.
CASSIEGGGETQYF,TGTGCCAGTAGTATCGAGGGGGGCGGGGAGACCCAGTACTTC,TRBV19,once,TRBJ2-5,.
CASTGRDRAYEQYF,TGTGCCAGCACAGGAAGGGACAGGGCCTACGAGCAGTACTTC,TRBV6-5,many,TRBJ2-7,TRBD1
CASSYSTRQGTDGYTF,TGTGCCAGCAGTTACTCGACGAGACAGGGGACAGATGGCTACACCTTC,TRBV6-5,many,TRBJ1-2,TRBD1
CATSPRHSNQPQHF,TGTGCCACCAGTCCCAGGCATAGCAATCAGCCCCAGCATTTT,TRBV24-1,.,TRBJ1-5,.